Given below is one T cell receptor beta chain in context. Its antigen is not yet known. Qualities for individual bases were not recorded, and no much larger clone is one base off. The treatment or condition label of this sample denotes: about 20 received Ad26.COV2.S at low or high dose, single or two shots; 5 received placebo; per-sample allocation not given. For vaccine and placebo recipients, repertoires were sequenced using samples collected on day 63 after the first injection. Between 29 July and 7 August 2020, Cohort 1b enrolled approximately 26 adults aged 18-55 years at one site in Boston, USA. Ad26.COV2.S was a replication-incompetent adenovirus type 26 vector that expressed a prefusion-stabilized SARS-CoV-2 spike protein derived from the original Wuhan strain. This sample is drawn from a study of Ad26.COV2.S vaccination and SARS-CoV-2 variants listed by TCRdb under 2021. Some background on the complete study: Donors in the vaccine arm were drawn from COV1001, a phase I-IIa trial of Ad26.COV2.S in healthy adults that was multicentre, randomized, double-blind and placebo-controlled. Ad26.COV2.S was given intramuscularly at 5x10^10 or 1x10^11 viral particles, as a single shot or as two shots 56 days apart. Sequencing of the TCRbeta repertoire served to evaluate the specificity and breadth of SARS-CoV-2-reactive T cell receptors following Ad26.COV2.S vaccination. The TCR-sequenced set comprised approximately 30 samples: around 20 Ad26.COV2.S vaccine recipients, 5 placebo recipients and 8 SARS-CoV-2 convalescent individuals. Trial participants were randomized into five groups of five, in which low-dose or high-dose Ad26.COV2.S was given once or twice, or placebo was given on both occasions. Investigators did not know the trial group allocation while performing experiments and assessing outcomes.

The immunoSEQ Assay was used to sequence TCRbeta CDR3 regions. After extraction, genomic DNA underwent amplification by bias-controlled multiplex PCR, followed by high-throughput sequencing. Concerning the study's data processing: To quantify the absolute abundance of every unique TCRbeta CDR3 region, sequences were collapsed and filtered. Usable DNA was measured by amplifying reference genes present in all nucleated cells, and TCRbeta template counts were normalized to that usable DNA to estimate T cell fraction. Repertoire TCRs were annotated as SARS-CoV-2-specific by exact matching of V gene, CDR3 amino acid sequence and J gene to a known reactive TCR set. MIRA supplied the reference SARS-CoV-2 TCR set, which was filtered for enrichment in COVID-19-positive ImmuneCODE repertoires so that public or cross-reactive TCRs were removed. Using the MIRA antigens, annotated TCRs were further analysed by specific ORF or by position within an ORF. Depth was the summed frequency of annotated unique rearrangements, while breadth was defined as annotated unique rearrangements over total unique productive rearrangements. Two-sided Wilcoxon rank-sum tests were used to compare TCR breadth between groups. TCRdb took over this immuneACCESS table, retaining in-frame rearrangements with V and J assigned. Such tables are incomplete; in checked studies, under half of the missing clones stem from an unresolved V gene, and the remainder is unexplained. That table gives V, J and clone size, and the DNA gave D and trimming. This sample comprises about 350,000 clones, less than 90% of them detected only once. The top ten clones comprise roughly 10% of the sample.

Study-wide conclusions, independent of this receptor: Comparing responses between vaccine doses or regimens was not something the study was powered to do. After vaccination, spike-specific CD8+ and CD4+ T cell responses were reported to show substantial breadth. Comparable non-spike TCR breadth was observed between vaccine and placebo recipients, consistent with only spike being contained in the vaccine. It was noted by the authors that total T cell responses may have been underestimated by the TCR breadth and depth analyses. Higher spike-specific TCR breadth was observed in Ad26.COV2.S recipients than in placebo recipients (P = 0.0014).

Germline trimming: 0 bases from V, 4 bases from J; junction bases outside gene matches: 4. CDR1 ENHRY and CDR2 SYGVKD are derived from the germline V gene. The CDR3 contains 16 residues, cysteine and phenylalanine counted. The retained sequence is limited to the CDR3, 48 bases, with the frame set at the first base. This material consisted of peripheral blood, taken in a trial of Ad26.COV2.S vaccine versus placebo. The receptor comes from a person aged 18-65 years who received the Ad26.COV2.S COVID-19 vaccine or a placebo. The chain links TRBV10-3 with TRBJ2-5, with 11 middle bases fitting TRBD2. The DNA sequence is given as TGTGCCATCAGTGAGTCTGCTAGCGGGGGGAGAGAGACCCAGTACTTC. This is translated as CAISESASGGRETQYF.